The 12 T cell receptor beta chains below were found in one sample sequenced in a study of OX40 agonist ivuxolimab in advanced cancers. The repertoire was sequenced with immunoSEQ multiplex PCR; TCRdb's copy has only in-frame clones and lacks some. The sample has more than 95,000 clones; 90% to 95% are singletons. This material consisted of CD4+ or CD8+ T cells sorted from blood, taken in a trial of the OX40 agonist ivuxolimab. Source of these receptors: an adult with an advanced solid tumor such as melanoma, head and neck, liver or kidney cancer.

This sequence joins TRBV9 and TRBJ2-3; 8 bases agree with TRBD1. J gave up 2 bases and V 3 bases, and 5 bases lay outside the gene matches. The germline CDR1 and CDR2 sequences are SGDLS and YYNGEE. The CDR3 runs to 15 residues. The CDR3 here is CASSGTGLHTDTQYF. The CDR3 DNA is TGTGCCAGCAGCGGGACAGGGCTCCACACAGATACGCAGTATTTT.

The V gene is TRBV7-2, the J gene TRBJ1-1; 7 positions agree with TRBD1. Per germline, CDR1 SGHTA and CDR2 FQGNSA. The trim removed 1 base at V and 0 bases at J, leaving 2 bases unmatched. The CDR3 has 15 residues. The CDR3 spells CASSLGTGMNTEAFF. The CDR3 DNA is TGTGCCAGCAGCTTAGGGACAGGTATGAACACTGAAGCTTTCTTT.

This clone was detected only once. The chain has TRBV7-2 and TRBJ2-3; 7 nucleotides match TRBD1. CDR3 length: 16 residues. Trimming at V came to 5 bases and at J to 1 base, leaving 9 bases not matched to a gene. CDR1 is SGHTA, CDR2 FQGNSA, per germline. The CDR3 DNA is TGTGCCAGCAGCCACGGGACAGTTTGGGGCACAGATACGCAGTATTTT. Translation: CASSHGTVWGTDTQYF.

The chain carries TRBV28 and TRBJ1-3; no firm D call. The CDR3 loop spans 15 amino acids. CDR1 is MDHEN, CDR2 SYDVKM, per germline. The V end lost 3 bases, the J end lost 0 bases, and 9 bases lay between the germline ends. The CDR3 DNA sequence: TGTGCCAGCAGTTTCACAGTAGTCTCTGGAAACACCATATATTTT. This encodes CASSFTVVSGNTIYF. The full variable domain, its missing parts supplied by reference TRBV28 and TRBJ1-3, is DVKVTQSSRYLVKRTGEKVFLECVQDMDHENMFWYRQDPGLGLRLIYFSYDVKMKEKGDIPEGYSVSREKKERFSLILESASTNQTSMYLCASSFTVVSGNTIYFGEGSWLTVV.

The chain links TRBV2 to TRBJ2-7, with a tentative D call TRBD1 (5 bases). The CDR3 spans 15 residues. Germline CDR1 SNHLY, CDR2 FYNNEI. Between the trimmed V and J ends, which lost 1 base and 3 bases, there was a span of 13 bases. This CDR3 reads CASSEDRTFLYEQYF. The DNA for the CDR3 is TGTGCCAGCAGTGAAGACAGGACATTCCTCTACGAGCAGTACTTC.

This rearrangement joins TRBV18 to TRBJ2-2; 12 bases are shared with TRBD1. V shed 3 bases and J 6 bases; nucleotides not matched to a gene: 8. The CDR3 covers 17 residues. CDR1 is KGHSH and CDR2 is LQKENI in the germline V gene. The CDR3 DNA follows: TGTGCCAGCTCACCCTCTCCCGGGACAGGGGGCTCCGGGGAGCTGTTTTTT. Translated: CASSPSPGTGGSGELFF. The complete variable domain, with remaining parts taken from reference TRBV18 and TRBJ2-2, reads NAGVMQNPRHLVRRRGQEARLRCSPMKGHSHVYWYRQLPEEGLKFMVYLQKENIIDESGMPKERFSAEFPKEGPSILRIQQVVRGDSAAYFCASSPSPGTGGSGELFFGEGSRLTVL.

This clone was seen a few times. The rearrangement joins TRBV21-1 to TRBJ1-1. TRBV21-1 is labeled a pseudogene. The CDR3 covers 13 residues. The DNA for the CDR3 is TGTGCCAGCAGCAAAGAAGGGACTGGAGAAGCTTTCTTT. Encoded protein: CASSKEGTGEAFF.

The chain links TRBV9 to TRBJ2-2, with a possible D match to TRBD1 (6 bases). The CDR3 has 16 residues. Germline CDR1 is SGDLS and CDR2 is YYNGEE. V lost 1 base, J lost 2 bases, and 12 bases lay in between. Written as DNA, the CDR3 is TGTGCCAGCAGCGTACTCGGGACAAAAAACACCGGGGAGCTGTTTTTT. Its translation is CASSVLGTKNTGELFF.

This chain connects TRBV6-5 to TRBJ1-2; D uncertain. The CDR3 is made up of 13 amino acids. The germline V gene encodes CDR1 MNHEY and CDR2 SVGAGI. Trimming took 2 bases from V and 4 from J, leaving 8 bases between them. The CDR3 here is CASSYREIYGYTF. The CDR3 DNA reads as TGTGCCAGCAGTTACAGGGAGATCTATGGCTACACCTTC.

This clone was counted between two and nine times. The V call is TRBV6-5, the J call TRBJ1-2; no firm D call. Trimming pared 8 bases from V and 5 bases from J, leaving 9 bases between. CDR3 length: 11 residues. The V gene's germline CDR1 is MNHEY and CDR2 SVGAGI. DNA of the CDR3: TGTGCCAGCTGGAGTCGGTATGGCTACACCTTC. Translation: CASWSRYGYTF.

There are a few counts of this clone. The rearrangement uses TRBV2 and TRBJ2-5; 8 positions agree with TRBD1. Germline-derived CDR1 and CDR2 are SNHLY and FYNNEI. The ends lost 2 bases at V and 5 bases at J; junction bases unmatched: 10. The CDR3 runs to 16 residues. Here the CDR3 reads CASSERRNRGWETQYF. The CDR3 DNA reads TGTGCCAGCAGTGAAAGGAGGAACAGGGGGTGGGAGACCCAGTACTTC.

This chain connects TRBV6-5 to TRBJ1-1; D is uncertain. The CDR3 runs 13 residues. CDR1 is MNHEY and CDR2 is SVGAGI in the germline V gene. The germline V and J ends were trimmed by 7 bases and 0 bases, with 9 bases remaining between them. The CDR3 region is CASTVRLNTEAFF. DNA of the CDR3: TGTGCCAGCACGGTGAGGTTGAACACTGAAGCTTTCTTT.